This TCR beta chain stems from a study of T cell responses to AZD1222 COVID-19 vaccine. The germline CDR1 and CDR2 sequences are SGHRS and YFSETQ. Trimming took 4 bases from V and 7 from J; bases not matched to a gene: 16. This CDR3 spans 16 amino acids. Sequenced by immunoSEQ multiplex PCR; TCRdb stores in-frame clones only, minus some. The repertoire holds 150,000 to 200,000 clones, roughly nine tenths seen once, with more than 1.5% in the top ten. Recipients boosted at about 4 weeks or about 12 weeks are pooled. The chain uses TRBV5-1 and TRBJ1-2, with 7 bases matching TRBD1. The receptor comes from an adult who received the AZD1222 COVID-19 vaccine. Material: peripheral blood, obtained 28 days after the second AZD1222 dose. CDR3 sequence: CASSLGTDGRLGGYTF. The CDR3 nucleotides read TGCGCCAGCAGCCTAGGGACAGATGGCCGTTTGGGTGGCTACACCTTC.